Presented here are 20 T cell receptor beta chains from one specimen sequenced in a study of a mutant IDH1 vaccine in newly diagnosed glioma. Libraries were prepared by immunoSEQ multiplex PCR; TCRdb keeps only in-frame clonotypes and omits some of them. Of 55,000 to 65,000 clones listed, about 79% are singletons. For these TCRs, the target antigens are not known. Time point described: week 47, end of study. Vaccine doses each comprised 300 ug of mutant IDH1 20-mer peptide, with topical imiquimod. The sample was PBMCs, taken from a glioma patient whose treatment included an IDH1 peptide vaccine. The receptors originated from a man in his fifties with glioma.

This sequence joins TRBV18 and TRBJ1-1, with 7 bases aligning to TRBD1. The CDR3 has 13 amino acids. The trim removed 4 bases at V and 7 bases at J, leaving 6 bases unmatched. The germline CDR1 and CDR2 sequences are KGHSH and LQKENI. DNA for the CDR3: TGTGCCAGCTCACTCCGGGACAGCGATGAAGCTTTCTTT. It codes for CASSLRDSDEAFF.

The rearrangement joins TRBV9 to TRBJ2-2; D possibly corresponds to TRBD2 (6 bases). The germline CDR1 and CDR2 sequences are SGDLS and YYNGEE. The CDR3 consists of 16 residues. The V end was cut by 4 bases, the J end by 1 base, with 14 bases between. This CDR3 reads CASSLQRRGNTGELFF. The CDR3 DNA follows: TGTGCCAGCAGCCTACAGAGGCGGGGGAACACCGGGGAGCTGTTTTTT.

This clone was observed a single time. The chain couples TRBV5-6 to TRBJ1-5, with D possibly matching TRBD1 (5 bases). Germline V gene data show CDR1 as SGHDT and CDR2 as YYEEEE. The CDR3 runs 14 residues. V was clipped by 3 bases and J by 5 bases, with 12 bases between them. The CDR3 sequence is CASSSRVRDQPQHF. In DNA, the CDR3 is TGTGCCAGCAGCTCCAGGGTCCGAGATCAGCCCCAGCATTTT.

In nucleotides, the CDR3 is TGTGCCAGCAGTTACAGAAACCAAGAGACCCAGTACTTC. Translating it yields CASSYRNQETQYF. The chain carries TRBV6-5 and TRBJ2-5; D unclear. The V end was cut by 2 bases, the J end by 0 bases, with 4 bases between. CDR3 length equals 13 residues. Germline loops: CDR1 MNHEY, CDR2 SVGAGI.

The V gene is TRBV9, the J gene TRBJ2-5, with 9 nucleotides matching TRBD2. This CDR3 has 15 amino acids. V was pared by 3 bases and J by 5 bases, with 8 bases of the junction left unmatched. From germline, CDR1 is SGDLS and CDR2 YYNGEE. CDR3 protein: CASSATAGGVETQYF. The CDR3 DNA reads as TGTGCCAGCAGCGCCACAGCGGGGGGAGTTGAGACCCAGTACTTC.

The V call is TRBV6-6, the J call TRBJ1-1, with D unclear. The V end lost 0 bases, the J end lost 3 bases, and 11 bases lay between the germline ends. Germline CDR1 is MNHNY and CDR2 is SVGAGI (reference sequence). The CDR3 has 15 amino acids. The CDR3 here is CASSYSSRVYTEAFF. The CDR3 nucleotides are TGTGCCAGCAGTTACTCGAGTAGGGTTTACACTGAAGCTTTCTTT.

This sequence joins TRBV14 and TRBJ2-7, with unresolved D. The germline V gene has CDR1 SGHDN and CDR2 FVKESK. This CDR3 has 15 residues. V lost 4 bases and J 6 bases, leaving 19 bases between the germline ends. The CDR3 nucleotides read TGTGCCAGCAGCCTAACCACAGCATCCTTTGGCGAGCAGTACTTC. This sequence encodes CASSLTTASFGEQYF.

The V gene is TRBV10-3, the J gene TRBJ2-1, with 11 bases that match TRBD1. The ends lost 5 bases at V and 8 bases at J; junction bases unmatched: 14. The CDR3 is 17 amino acids. CDR1 is ENHRY and CDR2 is SYGVKD in the germline V gene. This CDR3 is CAISLSDRGPPLDEQFF. For the CDR3, the DNA is TGTGCCATCAGTCTCTCGGACAGGGGGCCTCCATTGGATGAGCAGTTCTTC.

The rearrangement joins TRBV2 to TRBJ2-3, with D uncertain. The CDR3 extends over 13 amino acids. Germline CDR1 SNHLY, CDR2 FYNNEI. V lost 0 bases, J lost 5 bases, and 6 bases lay in between. The CDR3 loop reads CASSEAPLDTQYF. As DNA, the CDR3 is TGTGCCAGCAGTGAAGCGCCCTTAGATACGCAGTATTTT.

The rearrangement uses TRBV28 and TRBJ1-1; D ambiguous. This CDR3 is 11 amino acids long. Germline V gives CDR1 MDHEN, CDR2 SYDVKM. Trimming left V 2 bases short and J 8 bases short, with 6 bases between. The CDR3 bases are TGTGCCAGCAGTTTAGGCGGAGAAGCTTTCTTT. As protein: CASSLGGEAFF.

The J gene is TRBJ2-7, the V gene TRBV14; D is unresolved. The CDR3 spans 11 residues. The V end lost 5 bases, the J end lost 1 base, and 3 bases lay between the germline ends. Germline V gene data show CDR1 as SGHDN and CDR2 as FVKESK. CDR3 amino acids: CASSLSYEQYF. CDR3 nucleotides: TGTGCCAGCAGCTTATCCTACGAGCAGTACTTC.

The rearrangement uses TRBV4-1 and TRBJ2-2, with 8 nucleotides matching TRBD2. Germline loops: CDR1 MGHRA, CDR2 YSYEKL. After removal of 1 base from V and 7 bases from J, the junction contained 5 bases not matched to a gene. The CDR3 consists of 15 residues. The CDR3, as DNA: TGCGCCAGCAGCCAAGGCCAGCGGGGGATCGGGGAGCTGTTTTTT. Translating gives CASSQGQRGIGELFF.

The rearrangement uses TRBV7-2 and TRBJ1-2, with D hard to call. The CDR3 spans 13 residues. Germline V CDR1 and CDR2: SGHTA, FQGNSA. V was cut by 5 bases and J by 2 bases, with 9 bases left in between. CDR3 bases: TGTGCCAGCAGCCCTTTAAAAAACTATGGCTACACCTTC. Translated, it gives CASSPLKNYGYTF.

The chain employs TRBV4-2 and TRBJ2-5, with 11 bases fitting TRBD2. J gave up 5 bases and V 4 bases, and 6 bases lay outside the gene matches. In germline, CDR1 is LGHNA, CDR2 YNFKEQ. The CDR3 extends over 15 amino acids. The CDR3 sequence: CASSPIAGGPETQYF. The CDR3 DNA follows: TGTGCCAGCAGCCCCATAGCGGGGGGGCCGGAGACCCAGTACTTC.

The CDR3 region has the DNA TGTGCCTGGACTACCGGGACAGGGAGGAGGGAGCAGTACTTC. Translation gives CAWTTGTGRREQYF. This sequence joins TRBV30 and TRBJ2-7; 9 bases map to TRBD1. V lost 4 bases to trimming and J lost 7 bases; unmatched junction nucleotides: 11. The CDR3 contains 14 residues. Germline V gene lookup returns CDR1 GTSNPN and CDR2 SVGIG (reference sequence).

This chain joins TRBV18 and TRBJ2-3; a weak D match, TRBD2 (7 bases). Germline V gives CDR1 KGHSH, CDR2 LQKENI. The V gene lost 2 bases and the J gene lost 4 bases, with 13 bases spanning the gap. CDR3 length equals 15 residues. The CDR3 bases are TGTGCCAGCTCACCAGAGGGGGGGCGTCCAGATACGCAGTATTTT. This codes for CASSPEGGRPDTQYF.

This chain links TRBV12-5 with TRBJ1-5; D unclear. This CDR3 has 13 residues. Looked up from germline, CDR1 is LGHNT and CDR2 is FRNRAP. V was trimmed by 4 bases and J by 4 bases, leaving 8 bases between them. Here the CDR3 reads CASGSDLNQPQHF. CDR3 nucleotides: TGTGCTAGTGGTTCGGACCTGAATCAGCCCCAGCATTTT. Based on the CDR3 plus reference TRBV12-5 and TRBJ1-5, the full variable domain is DARVTQTPRHKVTEMGQEVTMRCQPILGHNTVFWYRQTMMQGLELLAYFRNRAPLDDSGMPKDRFSAEMPDATLATLKIQPSEPRDSAVYFCASGSDLNQPQHFGDGTRLSIL.

V and J are TRBV6-6 and TRBJ1-2, with 8 bases aligning to TRBD1. J lost 3 bases, V lost 5 bases, and 11 bases had no gene match. This CDR3 is built from 16 residues. CDR1 and CDR2 (germline): MNHNY, SVGAGI (reference sequence). The CDR3 DNA reads TGTGCCAGCAGTACGCCAGGGGGCGCTTGGGACTATGGCTACACCTTC. It specifies CASSTPGGAWDYGYTF.

V is TRBV4-1 and J is TRBJ2-2; D unresolved. The V gene's germline CDR1 is MGHRA and CDR2 YSYEKL. CDR3 length: 15 residues. V dropped 2 bases and J dropped 6 bases, with 13 bases sitting between them. In DNA form, the CDR3 reads TGCGCCAGCAGCCAAAACCCACAGCAGGCCGGGGAGCTGTTTTTT. This sequence encodes CASSQNPQQAGELFF.

A few counts support this clone. The rearrangement uses TRBV19 and TRBJ1-5; D is unclear. Trimming shortened V by 3 bases and J by 3 bases, and 9 bases separated the two germline ends. This CDR3 region has 14 residues. Per the germline V gene, CDR1 is LNHDA and CDR2 is SQIVND (reference sequence). DNA of the CDR3: TGTGCCAGTAGTATCGGAGGCCTCAATCAGCCCCAGCATTTT. Residues: CASSIGGLNQPQHF.